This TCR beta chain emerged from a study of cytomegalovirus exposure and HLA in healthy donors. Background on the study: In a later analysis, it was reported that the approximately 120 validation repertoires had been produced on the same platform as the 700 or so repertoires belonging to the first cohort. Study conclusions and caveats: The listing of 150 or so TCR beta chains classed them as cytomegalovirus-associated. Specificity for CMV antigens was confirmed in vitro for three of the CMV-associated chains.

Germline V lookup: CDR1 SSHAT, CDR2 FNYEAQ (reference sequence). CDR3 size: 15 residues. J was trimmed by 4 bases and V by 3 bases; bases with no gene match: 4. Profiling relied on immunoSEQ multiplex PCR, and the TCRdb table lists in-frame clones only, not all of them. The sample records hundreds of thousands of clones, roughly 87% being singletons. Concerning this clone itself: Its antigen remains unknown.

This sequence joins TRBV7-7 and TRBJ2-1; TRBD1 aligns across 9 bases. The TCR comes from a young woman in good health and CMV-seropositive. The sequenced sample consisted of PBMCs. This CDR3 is CASSLGQGFYNEQFF. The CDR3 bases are TGTGCCAGCAGCTTGGGACAGGGCTTTTACAATGAGCAGTTCTTC.